Sequencing of this T cell receptor beta chain was carried out in a study of T cell responses to AZD1222 COVID-19 vaccine (dated by TCRdb to the early 2020s). Regarding the research as a whole: Because spike-specific TCR depth and breadth did not differ between the two schedules, AZD1222 recipients who got a second dose at roughly 4 weeks were pooled with those who got a second dose at roughly 12 weeks. A total of just over 230 trial participants underwent TCR sequencing, of whom approximately 200 had received two doses of AZD1222 and 26 had received two doses of the MenACWY control vaccine. Trial participants were enrolled by age into subgroups of 18-55, 56-69 and 70-plus years, and around 150, 29 and 61 TCR-sequenced participants, respectively, were included in these subgroups.

Results and caveats for the whole study, not just this receptor: No day 14 peak-response samples were available, so repertoires were characterized only after the peak T cell response. After two AZD1222 doses, spike-specific TCR breadth and depth were significantly higher than at day 0 and than in MenACWY recipients. Reportedly, close to half of the unique spike-specific TCRs recognized epitopes lying outside the regions that are mutated in the B.1.351 and B.1.1.7 variants. Vaccine-associated CD4 TCRs spanned the whole spike protein, with dominant responses in regions 160-218 and 743-854. In the small 56-69-year group, the increase in depth fell short of significance, most likely because of low power. Participants were mostly white British and included more females than males, and it was suggested by the authors that clonal diversity may have been underestimated. Conclusions about previously exposed vaccinees are limited, since just a handful of AZD1222 recipients were seropositive for SARS-CoV-2 at baseline.

This clone is a singleton in its sample. No antigen is known for it. Within one base of it there is no much larger clone, and no base qualities were kept. Reading the label with the study, this specimen's time point is: baseline before first vaccination. The vaccinee samples were drawn from two UK trials, COV001 and COV002, one of which was a single-blind randomized controlled phase 2/3 trial testing AZD1222 (ChAdOx1 nCoV-19) in healthy adults. For TCRbeta chain sequencing, PBMC samples from trial participants were taken at day 0 and at day 28 after the second dose. The CDR3 regions of human TCRbeta chains were analyzed by immunosequencing. On the authors' methods: Repertoire TCRs were checked for matches against a reference library of SARS-CoV-2-specific TCRs that had been generated using the MIRA antigen-specificity platform. Breadth was defined as the fraction of unique TCRs that were SARS-CoV-2-associated, and depth was defined as the fraction of total T cells that were SARS-CoV-2-associated. Using the MIRA data, every spike-specific TCR was mapped to the spike region that the TCR reacted to and assigned to either a CD4 or a CD8 class. Log10-transformed breadth and depth values were compared by one-way ANOVA with Sidak's multiple comparisons tests. As stored in TCRdb, this immuneACCESS dataset retains in-frame rearrangements with V and J assigned. A fraction of the clones does not appear; measured against another copy, unresolved V genes explain less than half of the discrepancy, and the remainder lacks a known reason. The V and J calls and the clone size are those of that table, but D and trimming were determined from the DNA. For this sample there are 90,000 or so clones; approximately 88% appear just once. Clones ranked in the top ten supply 2.4% of the sample.

The TCR originated in an adult in good health. Specimen: peripheral blood, collected on day 0 of AZD1222 vaccination.

The CDR3 region: CASSQGLAGAYEQYF. In nucleotide form, the sequence is TGTGCCAGCAGCCAGGGACTAGCGGGAGCCTACGAGCAGTACTTC. The chain is assembled from TRBV4-2 and TRBJ2-7, and 14 bases in between align with TRBD2. The CDR3, cysteine through phenylalanine, is 15 amino acids long. Only the CDR3 DNA stays, 45 bases, in frame from base 1. Per the germline V gene, LGHNA is the CDR1 and YNFKEQ is the CDR2. Unmatched junction bases come to 0, with V trimmed by 3 bases and J by 2 bases.